The 25 T cell receptor beta chains presented below share a single source sample, sequenced in a study of T cell responses to AZD1222 COVID-19 vaccine. Here immunoSEQ multiplex PCR was the method, and the copy in TCRdb shows in-frame clones only, minus some. Altogether about 140,000 clones are present, roughly 90% being singletons, with the ten largest covering about 3%. Sequencing was performed on peripheral blood, taken on day 0 of AZD1222 vaccination. All receptors derive from an adult in good health.

The chain recombines TRBV9 with TRBJ2-2; tentative D call: TRBD1 (6 bases). Germline loops: CDR1 SGDLS, CDR2 YYNGEE. V lost 4 bases to trimming and J lost 4 bases, with 14 bases between them. There are 15 residues in the CDR3. CDR3 amino acids: CASSPKGDPTGELFF. The DNA of the CDR3 is TGTGCCAGCAGCCCTAAGGGGGATCCCACCGGGGAGCTGTTTTTT.

Details on this clone: Other DNA sequences in this specimen translate into the identical CDR3. The CDR3 spells CASRRDRGSNQPQHF. CDR3 sequence (DNA): TGTGCCAGCAGGAGGGACAGGGGGAGCAATCAGCCCCAGCATTTT. V is TRBV6-5 and J is TRBJ1-5; the match to TRBD1 covers 11 bases. CDR1 is MNHEY, CDR2 SVGAGI, per germline. The junction had 2 bases not matched to a gene; V was cut back by 6 bases and J by 1 base. CDR3 length: 15 residues.

This sequence joins TRBV6-4 and TRBJ1-1, with no clear D. V was shortened by 3 bases and J by 2 bases, with 7 bases between the two germline ends. The CDR3 loop spans 13 amino acids. Germline assignment: CDR1 MRHNA and CDR2 SNTAGT. CDR3 in DNA: TGTGCCAGCAGTGAGGAGGATAACACTGAAGCTTTCTTT. Its translation: CASSEEDNTEAFF.

The CDR3 is CASSTSGRMYNEQFF. In DNA form, the CDR3 reads TGTGCCAGCAGTACTAGCGGGAGGATGTACAATGAGCAGTTCTTC. This chain links TRBV27 with TRBJ2-1; 12 positions agree with TRBD2. V gave up 5 bases and J gave up 4 bases; unmatched junction bases: 3. Germline V CDR1 and CDR2: MNHEY, SMNVEV (reference sequence). The CDR3 runs to 15 residues.

The V call is TRBV9, the J call TRBJ1-6; D remains ambiguous. Trimming cost V 1 base and J 7 bases, with 6 bases left between them. Germline V gives CDR1 SGDLS, CDR2 YYNGEE. The CDR3 is made up of 13 amino acids. CDR3 coding DNA: TGTGCCAGCAGCGTAACGGGGAATTCACCCCTCCACTTT. Protein sequence: CASSVTGNSPLHF.

The rearrangement links TRBV5-6 to TRBJ2-5; the match to TRBD2 covers 12 bases. V shed 0 bases, J shed 5 bases, and the junction held 11 bases outside the gene matches. The CDR3 runs to 18 residues. Germline V gene sequence: CDR1 SGHDT, CDR2 YYEEEE. In nucleotides, the CDR3 is TGTGCCAGCAGCTTGGACTACCTAGCGGGAGGGCCGGGGGAGACCCAGTACTTC. Protein: CASSLDYLAGGPGETQYF.

This clone was observed a few times. This chain joins TRBV28 and TRBJ1-5, with no clear D. The CDR3 totals 14 residues. V gave up 6 bases and J gave up 0 bases, with 9 bases separating them. Germline CDR1 is MDHEN and CDR2 is SYDVKM. CDR3 region: CASRGEYSNQPQHF. The CDR3 DNA reads TGTGCCAGCAGAGGCGAATATAGCAATCAGCCCCAGCATTTT.

The genes are TRBV4-2 and TRBJ1-4; the D gene is possibly TRBD1 (6 bases). Trimming took 0 bases from V and 6 from J, leaving 14 bases between them. The CDR3 loop spans 16 amino acids. In germline, CDR1 is LGHNA, CDR2 YNFKEQ. CDR3 in amino acids: CASSQDVTGIDEKLFF. In DNA, the CDR3 is TGTGCCAGCAGCCAAGATGTTACAGGGATAGATGAAAAACTGTTTTTT.

CDR3 sequence: CASSSPGDQETQYF. The CDR3 DNA reads TGTGCCAGCAGCTCACCGGGAGACCAAGAGACCCAGTACTTC. The J gene is TRBJ2-5, the V gene TRBV5-4; tentatively, D is TRBD2 (6 bases). Trimming took off 3 bases at V and 0 bases at J, with 9 bases between the two ends. Per germline, CDR1 SGHNT and CDR2 YYREEE (reference sequence). This CDR3 contains 14 residues.

This clone was counted a single time. CDR3 amino acids: CASSARQNEKLFF. In DNA form, the CDR3 reads TGTGCCAGCAGTGCGAGACAGAATGAAAAACTGTTTTTT. This chain links TRBV27 with TRBJ1-4, with D possibly being TRBD1 (5 bases). From germline, CDR1 is MNHEY and CDR2 SMNVEV (reference sequence). The length of the CDR3 is 13 residues. With 5 bases removed from V and 5 bases from J, the gap between germline ends came to 9 bases.

This rearrangement joins TRBV27 to TRBJ1-3, with D possibly being TRBD1 (5 bases). The germline gives CDR1 MNHEY, CDR2 SMNVEV (reference sequence). Trimming stripped 6 bases from V and 0 bases from J, with 12 bases between. This CDR3 has 15 amino acids. Written as DNA, the CDR3 is TGTGCCAGCAGCAGCTGGGGGAACTCTGGAAACACCATATATTTT. Its protein product is CASSSWGNSGNTIYF.

The chain combines TRBV18 with TRBJ1-1, with D unresolved. V was cut by 6 bases and J by 4 bases, with 12 bases left in between. This CDR3 comprises 13 residues. Germline V gene lookup returns CDR1 KGHSH and CDR2 LQKENI. CDR3 sequence reads: CASSPNSRTEAFF. In DNA, the CDR3 is TGTGCCAGCTCCCCGAATTCTCGCACTGAAGCTTTCTTT.

The chain couples TRBV29-1 to TRBJ2-5; no definite D call. CDR1 is SQVTM and CDR2 is ANQGSEA in the germline V gene. V was pared by 3 bases and J by 0 bases, with 8 bases between. The CDR3 is 13 amino acids. Here the CDR3 DNA reads TGCAGCGTTGATCGATCTTACCAAGAGACCCAGTACTTC. It yields the protein CSVDRSYQETQYF.

The chain employs TRBV2 and TRBJ2-3; D gene unclear. This CDR3 comprises 11 residues. The ends were cut back, 4 bases at V and 8 bases at J, with 7 bases in the middle. Looked up from germline, CDR1 is SNHLY and CDR2 is FYNNEI. The CDR3 nucleotides read TGTGCCAGCAGTGGTCAGCTTACGCAGTATTTT. It codes for CASSGQLTQYF.

The V and J genes are TRBV4-3 and TRBJ1-1; D call uncertain. Germline CDR1 is LGHNA and CDR2 is YSLEER. Trimming stripped 0 bases from V and 2 bases from J, with 19 bases between. The CDR3 loop spans 18 amino acids. The CDR3 bases are TGCGCCAGCAGCCAAGATAGGGCAGGCATACTTACAAACACTGAAGCTTTCTTT. Translated, it gives CASSQDRAGILTNTEAFF.

This clone has just a few counts. The chain uses TRBV18 and TRBJ1-1; TRBD1 matches 7 bases. V dropped 5 bases and J dropped 5; count of bases not matched to a gene: 5. The CDR3 is made up of 13 amino acids. Germline loops: CDR1 KGHSH, CDR2 LQKENI. CDR3 amino acids: CASSETGKTEAFF. CDR3 DNA sequence: TGTGCCAGCTCAGAGACAGGGAAGACTGAAGCTTTCTTT.

This rearrangement joins TRBV7-9 to TRBJ1-2; 9 bases align to TRBD1. The V segment lost 5 bases and the J segment 4 bases; nucleotides outside the gene matches: 8. The CDR3 consists of 15 residues. Germline CDR1 SEHNR, CDR2 FQNEAQ (reference sequence). CDR3 region: CASSATGGRVYGYTF. CDR3 sequence (DNA): TGTGCCAGCAGCGCTACAGGGGGCCGAGTCTATGGCTACACCTTC.

This chain uses TRBV7-2 with TRBJ2-3, with a weak D call TRBD2 (6 bases). The CDR3 contains 16 residues. Germline V gene lookup returns CDR1 SGHTA and CDR2 FQGNSA. V gave up 2 bases and J gave up 4 bases, with 16 bases separating them. DNA for the CDR3: TGTGCCAGCAGCTTAAAGTTCGGGAGTGGGTCAGATACGCAGTATTTT. Translating it yields CASSLKFGSGSDTQYF.

The chain combines TRBV6-2 or TRBV6-3 with TRBJ2-1; D assignment may be TRBD1 or TRBD2 (5 bases each). V was trimmed by 6 bases and J by 5 bases, leaving 17 bases between them. The length of the CDR3 is 15 residues. In germline, CDR1 is MNHEY, CDR2 SVGEGT. The CDR3 loop is CASSFVRTGHNEQFF. The DNA of the CDR3 is TGTGCCAGCAGCTTTGTCCGGACGGGGCACAATGAGCAGTTCTTC.

The chain joins TRBV7-2 to TRBJ2-4; 14 bases agree with TRBD2. This CDR3 spans 17 amino acids. Germline CDR1 reads SGHTA; CDR2 reads FQGNSA. V was pared by 5 bases and J by 8 bases, with 11 bases of the junction left unmatched. This chain's CDR3 is CASSPAGTSGSFDIQYF. The CDR3 DNA sequence: TGTGCCAGCAGCCCCGCAGGGACTAGCGGGAGTTTCGACATTCAGTACTTC.

The DNA of the CDR3 is TGTGCCAGCAGGGATCTAGCGGGAAAATACAATGAGCAGTTCTTC. The encoded protein is CASRDLAGKYNEQFF. The V gene is TRBV11-2, the J gene TRBJ2-1; 9 nucleotides align to TRBD2. V lost 6 bases to trimming and J lost 4 bases; unmatched junction nucleotides: 7. Looked up from germline, CDR1 is SGHAT and CDR2 is FQNNGV. The CDR3 covers 15 residues.

CDR3 amino acids: CASSEGLPLDTQYF. In nucleotides, the CDR3 is TGTGCCAGCAGTGAAGGACTACCCCTAGATACGCAGTATTTT. The chain uses TRBV2 and TRBJ2-3, with TRBD2 as a possible D gene (5 bases). Deletions cut 1 base from V and 5 bases from J, with 10 bases between. The CDR3 is 14 residues long. The V gene's germline CDR1 is SNHLY and CDR2 FYNNEI. The entire variable domain, with the rest obtained from reference TRBV2 and TRBJ2-3, is as follows: EPEVTQTPSHQVTQMGQEVILRCVPISNHLYFYWYRQILGQKVEFLVSFYNNEISEKSEIFDDQFSVERPDGSNFTLKIRSTKLEDSAMYFCASSEGLPLDTQYFGPGTRLTVL.

The count of this clone is one. The rearrangement joins TRBV4-3 to TRBJ1-2; 7 nucleotides match TRBD1. This CDR3 region has 14 residues. The ends lost 2 bases at V and 8 bases at J; junction bases unmatched: 8. Germline V gives CDR1 LGHNA, CDR2 YSLEER. CDR3 coding DNA: TGCGCCAGCAGCCAACGAGGGAGGGGGCTAGGCTACACCTTC. This translates into CASSQRGRGLGYTF.

V gene TRBV7-6 combines with J gene TRBJ1-5; unclear D gene. The germline V gene encodes CDR1 SGHVS and CDR2 FNYEAQ. Trimming took off 1 base at V and 6 bases at J, with 7 bases between the two ends. CDR3 length: 13 residues. CDR3 residues: CASSLGGSQPQHF. CDR3 DNA sequence: TGTGCCAGCAGCTTAGGGGGAAGTCAGCCCCAGCATTTT.

The chain has TRBV4-3 and TRBJ2-2; D gene ambiguous. Per germline, CDR1 LGHNA and CDR2 YSLEER. The V end lost 3 bases, the J end lost 3 bases, and 11 bases lay between the germline ends. The CDR3 consists of 15 residues. CDR3 sequence reads: CASSQHLGDTGELFF. The DNA for the CDR3 is TGCGCCAGCAGCCAGCACCTGGGCGACACCGGGGAGCTGTTTTTT.